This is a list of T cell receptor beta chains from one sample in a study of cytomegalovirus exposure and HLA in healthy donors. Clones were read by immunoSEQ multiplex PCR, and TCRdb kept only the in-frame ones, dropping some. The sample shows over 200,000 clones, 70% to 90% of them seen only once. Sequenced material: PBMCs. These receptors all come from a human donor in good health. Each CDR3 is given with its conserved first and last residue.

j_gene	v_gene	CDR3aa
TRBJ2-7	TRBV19	CASQRTSGPYEQYF
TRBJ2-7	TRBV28	CASIGGSSYEQYF
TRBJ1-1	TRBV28	CASSLVNTEAFF
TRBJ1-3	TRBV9	CASSVGRGDGNTIYF
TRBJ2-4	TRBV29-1	CSALAQIKNIQYF
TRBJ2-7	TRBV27	CASTEPTVPSYEQYF
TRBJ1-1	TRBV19	CASSVDRDTEAFF
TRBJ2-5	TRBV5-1	CASSVPLGSEGETQYF
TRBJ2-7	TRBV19	CASSIQGQGHYEQYF
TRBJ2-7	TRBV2	CASSENLTYEQYF
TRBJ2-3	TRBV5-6	CASSFGGGSGSDTQYF
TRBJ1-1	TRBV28	CASSFDRDNTEAFF
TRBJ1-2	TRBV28	CASSRQGHGYTF
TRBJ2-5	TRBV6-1	CAARSRREAQETQYF
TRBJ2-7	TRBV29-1	CSVEVGAGDEQYF
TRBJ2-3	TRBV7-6	CASSLTGGSGDTQYF
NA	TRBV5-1	CASSHGTSGLYEQYF
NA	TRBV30	CAWSARDNYEQYF
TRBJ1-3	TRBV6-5	CASRRKGAGGNTIYF
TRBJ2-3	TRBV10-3	CAIRGRGLNTDTQYF
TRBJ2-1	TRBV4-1	CASSQVPGGPFVSSYNEQFF
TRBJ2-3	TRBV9	CASSVGPDTQYF
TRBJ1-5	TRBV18	CASSPCGVRHF
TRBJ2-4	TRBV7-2	CASSTGAGSMAKNIQYF